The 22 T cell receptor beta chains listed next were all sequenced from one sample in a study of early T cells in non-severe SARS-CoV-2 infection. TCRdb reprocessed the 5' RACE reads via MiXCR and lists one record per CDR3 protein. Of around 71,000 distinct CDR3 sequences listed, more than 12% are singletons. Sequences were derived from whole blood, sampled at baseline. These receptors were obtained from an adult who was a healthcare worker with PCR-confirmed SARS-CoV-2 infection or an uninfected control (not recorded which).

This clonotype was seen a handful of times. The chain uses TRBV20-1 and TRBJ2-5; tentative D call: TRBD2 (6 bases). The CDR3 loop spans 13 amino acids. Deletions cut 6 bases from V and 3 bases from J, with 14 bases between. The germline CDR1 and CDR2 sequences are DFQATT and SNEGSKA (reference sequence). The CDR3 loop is CSAFAGLKETQYF. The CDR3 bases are TGCAGTGCCTTTGCAGGACTAAAAGAGACCCAGTACTTC.

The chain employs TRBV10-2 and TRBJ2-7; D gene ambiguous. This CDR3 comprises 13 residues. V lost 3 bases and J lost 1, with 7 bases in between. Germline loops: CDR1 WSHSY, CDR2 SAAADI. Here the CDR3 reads CASSERDSYEQYF. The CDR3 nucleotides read TGCGCCAGCAGTGAAAGAGATTCCTACGAGCAGTACTTC.

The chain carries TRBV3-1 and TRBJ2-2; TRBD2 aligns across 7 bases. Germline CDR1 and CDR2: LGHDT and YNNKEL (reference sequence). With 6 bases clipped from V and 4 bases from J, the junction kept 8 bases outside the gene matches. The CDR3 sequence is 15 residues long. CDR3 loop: CASSPRGSLTGELFF. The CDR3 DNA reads TGTGCCAGCAGTCCTCGCGGGAGTCTCACCGGGGAGCTGTTTTTT.

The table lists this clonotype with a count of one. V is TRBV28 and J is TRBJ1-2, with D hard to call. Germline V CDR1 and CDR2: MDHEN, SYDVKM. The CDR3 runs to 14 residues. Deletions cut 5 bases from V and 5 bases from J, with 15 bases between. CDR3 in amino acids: CASSTLEGEYGYTF. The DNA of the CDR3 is TGTGCCAGCAGTACCCTCGAGGGCGAGTATGGCTACACCTTC.

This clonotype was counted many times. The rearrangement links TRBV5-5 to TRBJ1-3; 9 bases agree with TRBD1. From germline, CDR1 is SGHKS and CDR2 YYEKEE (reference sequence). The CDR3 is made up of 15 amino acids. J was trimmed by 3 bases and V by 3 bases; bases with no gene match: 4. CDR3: CASSWGQGNGNTIYF. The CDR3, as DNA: TGTGCCAGCAGCTGGGGACAGGGAAATGGAAACACCATATATTTT.

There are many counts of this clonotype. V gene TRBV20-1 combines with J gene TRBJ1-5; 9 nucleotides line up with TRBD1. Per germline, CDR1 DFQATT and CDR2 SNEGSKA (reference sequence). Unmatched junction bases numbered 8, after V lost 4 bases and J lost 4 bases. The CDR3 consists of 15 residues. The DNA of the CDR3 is TGCAGTGCTACCCATCGACAGGGGGAAAATCAGCCCCAGCATTTT. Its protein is CSATHRQGENQPQHF.

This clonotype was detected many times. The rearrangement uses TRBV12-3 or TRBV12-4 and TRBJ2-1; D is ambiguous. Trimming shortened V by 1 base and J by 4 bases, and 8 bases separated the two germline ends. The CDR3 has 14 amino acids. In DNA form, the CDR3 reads TGTGCCAGCAGTTTAGACCTAGTTTACAATGAGCAGTTCTTC. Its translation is CASSLDLVYNEQFF.

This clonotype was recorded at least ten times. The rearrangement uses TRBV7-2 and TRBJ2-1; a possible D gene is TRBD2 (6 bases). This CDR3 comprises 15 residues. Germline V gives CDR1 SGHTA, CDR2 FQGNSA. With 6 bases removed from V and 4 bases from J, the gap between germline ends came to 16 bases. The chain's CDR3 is CASSPPGLSYNEQFF. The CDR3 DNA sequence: TGTGCCAGCAGTCCCCCGGGACTCTCTTACAATGAGCAGTTCTTC.

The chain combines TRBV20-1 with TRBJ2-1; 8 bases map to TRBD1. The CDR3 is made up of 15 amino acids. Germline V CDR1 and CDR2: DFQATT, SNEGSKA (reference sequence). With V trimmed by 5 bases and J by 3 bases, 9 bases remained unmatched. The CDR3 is CSAPPTGAGYNEQFF. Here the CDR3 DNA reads TGCAGTGCTCCTCCGACAGGGGCGGGCTACAATGAGCAGTTCTTC.

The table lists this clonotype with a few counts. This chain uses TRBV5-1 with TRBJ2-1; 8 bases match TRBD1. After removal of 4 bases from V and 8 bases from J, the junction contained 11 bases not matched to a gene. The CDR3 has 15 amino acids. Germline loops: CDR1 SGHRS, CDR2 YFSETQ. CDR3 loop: CASSLGQGHVDEQFF. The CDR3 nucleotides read TGCGCCAGCAGCCTAGGACAGGGACATGTGGATGAGCAGTTCTTC.

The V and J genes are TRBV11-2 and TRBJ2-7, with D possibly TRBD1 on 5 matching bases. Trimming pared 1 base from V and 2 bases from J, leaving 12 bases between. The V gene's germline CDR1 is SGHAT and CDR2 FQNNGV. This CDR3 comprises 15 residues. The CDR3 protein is CASSLARQGPYEQYF. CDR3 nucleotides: TGTGCCAGCAGCTTAGCTCGGCAGGGTCCCTACGAGCAGTACTTC.

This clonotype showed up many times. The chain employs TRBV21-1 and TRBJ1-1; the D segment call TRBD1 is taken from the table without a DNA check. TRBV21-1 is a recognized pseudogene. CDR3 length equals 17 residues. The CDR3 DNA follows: TGTGCCAGCAGCAAAGCGAGGAGGGGGCAGGGGAACACTGAAGCTTTCTTT. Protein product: CASSKARRGQGNTEAFF.

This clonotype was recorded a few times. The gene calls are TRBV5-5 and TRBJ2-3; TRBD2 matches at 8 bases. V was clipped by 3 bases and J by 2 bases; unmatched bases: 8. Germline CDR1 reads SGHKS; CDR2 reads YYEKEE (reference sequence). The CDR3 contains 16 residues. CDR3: CASSSQLAGLTDTQYF. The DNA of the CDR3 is TGTGCCAGCAGCTCCCAGCTAGCGGGCCTCACAGATACGCAGTATTTT.

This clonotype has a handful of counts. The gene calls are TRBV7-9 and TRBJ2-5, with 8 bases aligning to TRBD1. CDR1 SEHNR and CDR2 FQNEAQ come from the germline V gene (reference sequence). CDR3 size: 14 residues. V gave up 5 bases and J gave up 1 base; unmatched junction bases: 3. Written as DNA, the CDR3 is TGTGCCAGCAGCAAAGGGACAGGCCAAGAGACCCAGTACTTC. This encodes CASSKGTGQETQYF.

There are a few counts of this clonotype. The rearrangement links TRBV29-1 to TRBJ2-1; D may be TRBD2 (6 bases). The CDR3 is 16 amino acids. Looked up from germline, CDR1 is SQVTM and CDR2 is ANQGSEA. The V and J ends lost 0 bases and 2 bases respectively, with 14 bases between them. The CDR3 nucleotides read TGCAGCGTTGAAGATCAGGGAGGAGCGGCCTACAATGAGCAGTTCTTC. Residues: CSVEDQGGAAYNEQFF.

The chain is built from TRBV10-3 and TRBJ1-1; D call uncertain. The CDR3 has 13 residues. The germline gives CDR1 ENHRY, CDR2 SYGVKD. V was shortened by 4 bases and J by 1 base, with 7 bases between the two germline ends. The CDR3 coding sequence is TGTGCCATCAGTGTGTTAGGGAACACTGAAGCTTTCTTT. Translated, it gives CAISVLGNTEAFF.

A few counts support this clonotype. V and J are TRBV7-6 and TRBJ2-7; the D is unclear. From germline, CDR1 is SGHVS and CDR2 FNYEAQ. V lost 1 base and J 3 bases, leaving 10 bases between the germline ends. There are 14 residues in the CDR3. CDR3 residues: CASSLDMGGYEQYF. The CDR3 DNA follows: TGTGCCAGCAGCTTAGACATGGGCGGCTACGAGCAGTACTTC.

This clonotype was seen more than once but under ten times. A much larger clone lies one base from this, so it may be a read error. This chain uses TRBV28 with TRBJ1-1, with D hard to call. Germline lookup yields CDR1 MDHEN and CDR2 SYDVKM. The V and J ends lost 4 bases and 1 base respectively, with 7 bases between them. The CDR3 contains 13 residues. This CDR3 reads CASSWEGNTEAFF. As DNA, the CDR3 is TGTGCCAGCAGTTGGGAGGGGAACACTGAAGCTTTCTTT.

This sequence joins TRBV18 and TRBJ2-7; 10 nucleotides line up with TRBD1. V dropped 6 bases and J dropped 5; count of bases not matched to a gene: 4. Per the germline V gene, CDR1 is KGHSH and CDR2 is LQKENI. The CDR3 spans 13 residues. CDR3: CASSAGTGDEQYF. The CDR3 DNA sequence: TGTGCCAGCTCGGCCGGGACAGGGGACGAGCAGTACTTC.

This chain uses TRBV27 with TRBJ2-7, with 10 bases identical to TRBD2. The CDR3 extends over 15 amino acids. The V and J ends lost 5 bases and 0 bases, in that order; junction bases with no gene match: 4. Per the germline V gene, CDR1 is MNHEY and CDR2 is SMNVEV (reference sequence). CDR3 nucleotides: TGTGCCAGCAGTACGACTAGCGGGTTCTCCTACGAGCAGTACTTC. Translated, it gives CASSTTSGFSYEQYF.

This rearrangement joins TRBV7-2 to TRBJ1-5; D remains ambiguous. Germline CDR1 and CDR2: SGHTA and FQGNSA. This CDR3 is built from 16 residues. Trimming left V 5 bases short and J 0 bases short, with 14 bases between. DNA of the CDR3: TGTGCCAGCAGCCCTAGTGGCGGGTATAGCAATCAGCCCCAGCATTTT. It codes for CASSPSGGYSNQPQHF.

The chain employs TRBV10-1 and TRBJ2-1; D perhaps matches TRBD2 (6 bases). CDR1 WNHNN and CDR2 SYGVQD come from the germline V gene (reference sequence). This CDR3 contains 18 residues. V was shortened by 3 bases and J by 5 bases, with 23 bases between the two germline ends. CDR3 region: CASSEPYRPGERNNEQFF. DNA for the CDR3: TGCGCCAGCAGTGAACCATACAGACCGGGGGAGCGCAACAATGAGCAGTTCTTC.